This paragraph reports one T cell receptor (beta chain). The antigen is undetermined. This sample is part of a study of cytomegalovirus exposure and HLA in healthy donors. Study at large: The study's early data release held tens of millions of unique TCRs from HLA-typed donors. Study-wide points: A later examination showed that TCR association rates differed by HLA locus, with DRB1 most and HLA-C fewest. The study found most TCR sequences rare, yet found some public TCRs in many donors. For TCR beta chains, V- and J-gene trimming was later linked to a missense DCLRE1C variant.

The PCR was carried out with 60 Vbeta primers and 13 Jbeta primers. Repertoires were generated with immunoSEQ multiplex PCR, while TCRdb's copy carries only in-frame clones and drops some. The sample lists about 140,000 clones, around 80% occurring once. CDR3 size: 15 residues. Trimming cost V 5 bases and J 4 bases, with 15 bases left between them. CDR1 SGHTA and CDR2 FQGNSA come from the germline V gene. The sequence derives from a woman between 40 and 50 years old in good health and CMV-seronegative. The V and J genes are TRBV7-2 and TRBJ1-3; D may be TRBD1 (5 bases). The specimen sequenced was PBMCs. CDR3 sequence reads: CASSARPGVGNTIYF. CDR3 bases: TGTGCCAGCAGCGCCCGGCCGGGGGTAGGAAACACCATATATTTT. Supplemented by reference TRBV7-2 and TRBJ1-3, the full variable domain reads GAGVSQSPSNKVTEKGKDVELRCDPISGHTALYWYRQSLGQGLEFLIYFQGNSAPDKSGLPSDRFSAERTGGSVSTLTIQRTQQEDSAVYLCASSARPGVGNTIYFGEGSWLTVV.